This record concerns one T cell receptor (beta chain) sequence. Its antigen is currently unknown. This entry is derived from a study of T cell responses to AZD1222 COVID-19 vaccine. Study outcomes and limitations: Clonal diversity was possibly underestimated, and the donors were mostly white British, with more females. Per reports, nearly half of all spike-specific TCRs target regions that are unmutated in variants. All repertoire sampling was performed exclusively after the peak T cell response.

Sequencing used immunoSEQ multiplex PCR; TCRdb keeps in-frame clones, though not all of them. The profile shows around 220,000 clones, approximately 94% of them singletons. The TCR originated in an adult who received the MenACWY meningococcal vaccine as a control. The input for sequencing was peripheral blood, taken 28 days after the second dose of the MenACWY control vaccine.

The CDR3 sequence: CASRVGGDSSANTGELFF. The CDR3 DNA reads as TGTGCCAGCAGGGTTGGTGGGGACTCGTCTGCGAACACCGGGGAGCTGTTTTTT. The chain is built from TRBV28 and TRBJ2-2, with a tentative D call TRBD2 (6 bases). Germline CDR1 MDHEN, CDR2 SYDVKM. The CDR3 is 18 residues long. V dropped 6 bases and J dropped 0 bases, with 20 bases sitting between them.